This entry is about one T cell receptor beta chain. Measured with immunoSEQ multiplex PCR; TCRdb has only the in-frame clones, and not every one. The sample contains 55,000 to 95,000 clones, about 92% of which appear only once. The CDR3 runs 15 residues. The germline V gene has CDR1 MNHNY and CDR2 SVGAGI (reference sequence). The V and J ends lost 7 bases and 4 bases, in that order; junction bases with no gene match: 9. The sample comes from a study of T cell changes during pregnancy in multiple sclerosis. The sample here was peripheral blood, taken in the second trimester of pregnancy. V usage is TRBV6-6 and J usage is TRBJ1-1; 10 positions match TRBD1. The sequence was obtained from a female donor in good health, enrolled as a control in a pregnancy study. The CDR3 region is CASTLGQGGSTEAFF. Written as DNA, the CDR3 is TGTGCCAGCACCCTTGGACAGGGGGGATCCACTGAAGCTTTCTTT.